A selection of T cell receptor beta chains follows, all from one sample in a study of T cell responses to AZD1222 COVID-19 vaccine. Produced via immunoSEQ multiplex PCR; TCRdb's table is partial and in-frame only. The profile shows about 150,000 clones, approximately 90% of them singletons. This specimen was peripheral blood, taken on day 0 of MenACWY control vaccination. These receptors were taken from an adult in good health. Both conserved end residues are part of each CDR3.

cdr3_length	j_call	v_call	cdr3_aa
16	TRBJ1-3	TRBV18	CASSPTRGTSGNTIYF
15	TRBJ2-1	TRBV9	CASSGPGTSGKGWIF
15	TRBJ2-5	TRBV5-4	CASSPGTSAGETQYF
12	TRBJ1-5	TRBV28	CASRGGNQPQHF
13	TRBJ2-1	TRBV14	CASSLGIRNEQFF
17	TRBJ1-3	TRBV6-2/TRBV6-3	CASSSGRNPLSGNTIYF
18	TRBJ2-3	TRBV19	CASSTWDRTVSSTDTQYF
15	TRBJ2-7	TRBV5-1	CASSTGSAEAYEQYF
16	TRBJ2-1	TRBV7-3	CASSFPSGTPYNEQFF
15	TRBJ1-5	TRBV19	CASRVGQGAGQPQHF
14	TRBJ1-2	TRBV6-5	CASSYMPQGKGYTF
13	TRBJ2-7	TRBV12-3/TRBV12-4	CASSYRSSYEQYF
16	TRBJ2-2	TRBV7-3	CASSSGQGPTRGELFF
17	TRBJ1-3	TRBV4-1	CASSQESRDYSGYTIYF
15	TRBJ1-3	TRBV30	CAWSAGTGSGNTIYF
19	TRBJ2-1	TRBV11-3	CASSLDSRQGGSSYNEQFF
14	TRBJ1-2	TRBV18	CASSPPLRSSGYTF
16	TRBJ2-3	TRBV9	CASSPRRGEGTDTQYF
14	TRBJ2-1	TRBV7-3	CASSLSGGPSEQFF
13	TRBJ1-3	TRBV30	CASYGSSGNTIYF
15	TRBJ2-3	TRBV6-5	CASKVPGGFTDTQYF
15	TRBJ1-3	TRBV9	CASSVTGGSGNTIYF
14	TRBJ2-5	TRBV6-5	CASSPMTAGETQYF
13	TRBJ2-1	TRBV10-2	CASSESLYNEQFF
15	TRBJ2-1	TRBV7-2	CASSVGLAGGIEQFF
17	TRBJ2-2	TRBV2	CASSPGHRTSNTGELFF
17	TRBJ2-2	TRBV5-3	CARSLLTSGMNTGELFF
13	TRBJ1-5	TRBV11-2	CASSLDGPGPQHF
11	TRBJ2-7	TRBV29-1	CSGRSSYEQYF
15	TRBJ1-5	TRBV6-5	CASTPDTYSNQPQHF
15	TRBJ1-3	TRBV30	CAWSGKGLAGNTIYF
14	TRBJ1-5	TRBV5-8	CASSLDRGNQPQHF
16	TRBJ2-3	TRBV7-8	CASSLEGGAVTDTQYF
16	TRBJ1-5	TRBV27	CASSLSMGRLNQPQHF
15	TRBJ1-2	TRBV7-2	CASSTFDRGRGGYTF
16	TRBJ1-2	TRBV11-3	CASSSSYRGGNYGYTF
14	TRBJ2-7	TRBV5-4	CASSTVTGGREQYF
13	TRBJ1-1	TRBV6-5	CASSYGPKTEAFF
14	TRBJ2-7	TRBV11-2	CASSLEGVGYEQYF
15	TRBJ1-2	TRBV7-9	CASSLVTDGDYGYTF
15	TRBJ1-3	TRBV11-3	CASSLGQGSGNTIYF
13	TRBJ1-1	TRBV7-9	CASSRREGTEAFF
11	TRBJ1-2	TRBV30	CAWSVTQSHTF
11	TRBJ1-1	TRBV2	CASLMNTEAFF
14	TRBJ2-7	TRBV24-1	CATISGGSSYEQYF
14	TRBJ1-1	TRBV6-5	CASSRDGEGTEAFF